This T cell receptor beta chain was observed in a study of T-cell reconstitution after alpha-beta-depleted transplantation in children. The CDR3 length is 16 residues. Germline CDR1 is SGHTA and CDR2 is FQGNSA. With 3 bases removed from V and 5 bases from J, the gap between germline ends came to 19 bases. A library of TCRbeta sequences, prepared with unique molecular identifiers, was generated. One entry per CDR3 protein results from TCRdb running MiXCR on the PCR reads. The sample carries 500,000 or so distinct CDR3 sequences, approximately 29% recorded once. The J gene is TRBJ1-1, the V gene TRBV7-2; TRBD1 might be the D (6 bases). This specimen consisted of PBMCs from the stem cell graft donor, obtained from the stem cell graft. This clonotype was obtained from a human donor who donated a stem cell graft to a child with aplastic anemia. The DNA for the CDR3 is TGTGCCAGCAGCTTCGATTCGACAGGATTCGGGACTGAAGCTTTCTTT. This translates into CASSFDSTGFGTEAFF.